Following are 8 T cell receptor beta chains from one sample sequenced in a study of T cell responses to AZD1222 COVID-19 vaccine. This table comes from immunoSEQ multiplex PCR, and its TCRdb copy is limited to in-frame clones, with some not included. The sample has 90,000 to 150,000 clones; around 85% are singletons. Sequencing used peripheral blood, obtained on day 0 of AZD1222 vaccination. Source of these receptors: an adult in good health.

This chain links TRBV7-9 with TRBJ2-7; TRBD1 aligns across 9 bases. Germline V lookup: CDR1 SEHNR, CDR2 FQNEAQ (reference sequence). V lost 3 bases and J lost 6; bases outside the gene matches: 6. The CDR3 is 14 amino acids. DNA of the CDR3: TGTGCCAGCAGCTTGGAGGGACAGGGAGGCGAGCAGTACTTC. Its protein is CASSLEGQGGEQYF.

In the case of this clone: The same CDR3 can be traced to other DNA sequences in this sample. This rearrangement joins TRBV18 to TRBJ2-1; no definite D call. CDR3 length: 14 amino acids. Trimming removed 3 bases from V and 0 bases from J, with 6 bases in between. Germline V gene sequence: CDR1 KGHSH, CDR2 LQKENI. CDR3 sequence (DNA): TGTGCCAGCTCACCGGGCAGCTCCTACAATGAGCAGTTCTTC. This sequence encodes CASSPGSSYNEQFF.

V and J are TRBV3-1 (or the pseudogene TRBV3-2) and TRBJ2-6; a weak D match, TRBD1 (5 bases). The V end lost 2 bases, the J end lost 0 bases, and 20 bases lay between the germline ends. The CDR3 runs to 20 residues. Germline V gene data show CDR1 as LGHDT and CDR2 as YNNKEL (reference sequence). Here the CDR3 reads CASSQPPGQGASSGANVLTF. DNA for the CDR3: TGTGCCAGCAGCCAACCCCCCGGACAAGGGGCGAGCTCTGGGGCCAACGTCCTGACTTTC.

The chain carries TRBV5-4 and TRBJ2-5; tentative D call: TRBD2 (5 bases). CDR3 size: 12 residues. Trimming stripped 3 bases from V and 2 bases from J, with 5 bases between. Germline V gene sequence: CDR1 SGHNT, CDR2 YYREEE (reference sequence). The CDR3 protein is CASSSGQETQYF. The CDR3 nucleotides are TGTGCCAGCAGCTCGGGGCAAGAGACCCAGTACTTC.

J is TRBJ1-2 and V is TRBV5-6, with 8 bases aligning to TRBD1. The CDR3 contains 19 residues. The germline gives CDR1 SGHDT, CDR2 YYEEEE. With V trimmed by 2 bases and J by 0 bases, 15 bases remained unmatched. The DNA of the CDR3 is TGTGCCAGCAGCTTTTTCGGACAGGGCCGCCATTTAGCTAACTATGGCTACACCTTC. Amino acid sequence: CASSFFGQGRHLANYGYTF.

This chain links TRBV30 with TRBJ2-3, with TRBD2 matching over 8 bases. Germline lookup yields CDR1 GTSNPN and CDR2 SVGIG (reference sequence). This CDR3 is 15 amino acids long. Trimming cost V 3 bases and J 1 base; bases outside gene matches: 6. CDR3 amino acids: CAWRPRTSRTDTQYF. DNA of the CDR3: TGTGCCTGGAGGCCCCGGACTAGCCGCACAGATACGCAGTATTTT.

CDR3 protein: CASSYRDLYGYTF. DNA of the CDR3: TGCGCCAGCAGTTACAGGGATCTCTATGGCTACACCTTC. The genes are TRBV23-1 and TRBJ1-2; perhaps TRBD1 as D (6 bases). TRBV23-1 is flagged as an ORF with uncertain function. Trimming removed 5 bases from V and 4 bases from J, with 11 bases in between. The CDR3 totals 13 residues.

This clone was recorded only once. This CDR3 is CASGTKSNQPQHF. Written as DNA, the CDR3 is TGTGCCAGTGGGACAAAGAGCAATCAGCCCCAGCATTTT. The chain has TRBV21-1 and TRBJ1-5; the D call of TRBD1 is as the table states it, not checked on the DNA. TRBV21-1 is a recognized pseudogene. CDR3 size: 13 residues.